This TCR beta chain was identified in a study of breast tumors, draining lymph nodes, adjacent tissues. MiXCR, run by TCRdb on the multiplex PCR reads, gives a single entry per CDR3 protein. Altogether 160,000 or so distinct CDR3 sequences are present, roughly 35% being singletons, with the ten largest covering about 4.1%. The CDR3 totals 12 residues. The germline gives CDR1 DFQATT, CDR2 SNEGSKA (reference sequence). General study points: Tumors had less TCR diversity than lymph nodes, more than nontumor tissue. Tumor T cell lymph node origin was a supported hypothesis, not proven. Most tumor T cells seemingly derive from lymph node, then expand in tumor.

Axillary draining lymph nodes of breast cancer patients supplied the node samples. This clonotype was detected ten times or more. As yet, its antigen is unknown. A much larger clone lies one base from this, so it may be a read error. The rearrangement uses TRBV20-1 and TRBJ2-1; 10 positions agree with TRBD2. The sequenced sample consisted of axillary lymph node tissue. The TCR comes from a female donor with breast cancer. Some clones in this sample may be carry-over from other donors' samples. The CDR3 DNA is TGCAGTGTCCAGCGGGGGGGAAATGAGCCGTTCTTC. As protein: CSVQRGGNEPFF.